The 9 T cell receptor beta chains below were found in one sample sequenced in a study of CD8 T cells in ankylosing spondylitis. MiXCR was run by TCRdb on the 5' RACE reads, yielding one entry per CDR3 protein. Of 100,000 to 150,000 distinct CDR3 sequences in the sample, roughly a tenth were seen once. Specimen: blood, either unsorted or a sorted T cell fraction (not recorded which). These receptors came from a male donor with ankylosing spondylitis or in good health (not recorded which).

This clonotype was detected a few times. V and J are TRBV11-2 and TRBJ2-1; TRBD2 aligns across 11 bases. This CDR3 region has 18 residues. The germline V gene has CDR1 SGHAT and CDR2 FQNNGV. Trimming at V came to 5 bases and at J to 7 bases, leaving 16 bases not matched to a gene. The CDR3 DNA reads as TGTGCCAGCAGCAAGATGACCACGCTAGCGGGAGGATCGAATGAGCAGTTCTTC. It is translated as CASSKMTTLAGGSNEQFF. The entire variable domain, with the rest obtained from reference TRBV11-2 and TRBJ2-1, is as follows: EAGVAQSPRYKIIEKRQSVAFWCNPISGHATLYWYQQILGQGPKLLIQFQNNGVVDDSQLPKDRFSAERLKGVDSTLKIQPAKLEDSAVYLCASSKMTTLAGGSNEQFFGPGTRLTVL.

In this sample, this clonotype turned up many times. The rearrangement joins TRBV15 to TRBJ2-7; D not resolved. Germline CDR1 reads LNHNV; CDR2 reads YYDKDF (reference sequence). V lost 0 bases and J lost 2, with 11 bases in between. This CDR3 contains 15 residues. CDR3 protein: CATSRDLGLTYEQYF. The CDR3 region has the DNA TGTGCCACCAGCAGAGATTTGGGTCTTACCTACGAGCAGTACTTC.

This clonotype was detected only a few times. V gene TRBV7-9 combines with J gene TRBJ1-5; weak D call: TRBD1 (6 bases). The germline gives CDR1 SEHNR, CDR2 FQNEAQ (reference sequence). Trimming removed 1 base at V and 5 bases at J, with 18 bases between. CDR3 length equals 17 residues. Here the CDR3 reads CASSLGVGGATDQPQHF. The CDR3 region has the DNA TGTGCCAGCAGCTTAGGAGTAGGGGGGGCGACAGATCAGCCCCAGCATTTT.

This clonotype was seen many times. This chain links TRBV10-3 with TRBJ2-3, with a weak D call TRBD2 (6 bases). Trimming left V 5 bases short and J 4 bases short, with 16 bases between. Germline V gene data show CDR1 as ENHRY and CDR2 as SYGVKD. This CDR3 has 15 amino acids. CDR3 bases: TGTGCCATCAGTTCACGGGAGTTGGACGCAGATACGCAGTATTTT. Encoded protein: CAISSRELDADTQYF.

The V call is TRBV28, the J call TRBJ1-2; D remains unclear. The CDR3 spans 14 residues. The germline CDR1 and CDR2 sequences are MDHEN and SYDVKM. The V gene lost 2 bases and the J gene lost 0 bases, with 7 bases spanning the gap. CDR3 sequence: CASSLEGTNYGYTF. As DNA, the CDR3 is TGTGCCAGCAGTTTAGAGGGCACTAACTATGGCTACACCTTC.

The chain recombines TRBV20-1 with TRBJ1-2, with D maybe TRBD1 (6 bases). The CDR3 totals 13 residues. V gave up 0 bases and J gave up 8 bases, with 13 bases separating them. Germline values: CDR1 DFQATT, CDR2 SNEGSKA (reference sequence). The CDR3 protein is CSARDRGGPGYTF. CDR3 coding DNA: TGCAGTGCTAGAGATCGGGGGGGCCCGGGCTACACCTTC.

This sequence joins TRBV12-5 and TRBJ2-7, with D unresolved. V lost 7 bases, J lost 5 bases, and 6 bases lay in between. CDR1 is LGHNT, CDR2 FRNRAP, per germline. The CDR3 runs 10 residues. CDR3 in amino acids: CASVNDEQYF. Written as DNA, the CDR3 is TGTGCTAGTGTTAACGACGAGCAGTACTTC.

The rearrangement links TRBV20-1 to TRBJ2-7; TRBD1 might be the D (5 bases). Germline assignment: CDR1 DFQATT and CDR2 SNEGSKA (reference sequence). With 8 bases removed from V and 0 bases from J, the gap between germline ends came to 8 bases. CDR3 length: 11 amino acids. Here the CDR3 DNA reads TGCAGTTGGACATCCTCCTACGAGCAGTACTTC. Translated, it gives CSWTSSYEQYF.

This clonotype has a handful of counts. This rearrangement joins TRBV20-1 to TRBJ2-7; TRBD2 might be the D (5 bases). Between the trimmed V and J ends, which lost 0 bases and 3 bases, there was a span of 12 bases. The germline CDR1 and CDR2 sequences are DFQATT and SNEGSKA (reference sequence). The length of the CDR3 is 14 residues. The CDR3, as DNA: TGCAGTGCTAGAGATCGTGTAGGACTCTACGAGCAGTACTTC. It encodes CSARDRVGLYEQYF.